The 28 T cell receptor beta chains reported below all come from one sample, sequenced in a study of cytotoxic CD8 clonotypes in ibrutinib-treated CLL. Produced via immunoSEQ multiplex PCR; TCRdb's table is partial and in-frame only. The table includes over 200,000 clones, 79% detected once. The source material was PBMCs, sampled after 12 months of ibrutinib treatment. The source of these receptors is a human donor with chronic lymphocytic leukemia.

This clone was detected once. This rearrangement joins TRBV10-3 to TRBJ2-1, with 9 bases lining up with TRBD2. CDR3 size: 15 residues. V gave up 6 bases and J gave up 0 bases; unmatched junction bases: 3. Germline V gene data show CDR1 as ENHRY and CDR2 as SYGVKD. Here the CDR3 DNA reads TGTGCCATCAGCGGTAGCGGGAGCTCCTACAATGAGCAGTTCTTC. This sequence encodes CAISGSGSSYNEQFF.

The CDR3 sequence: CASSFNSVVVTSNQPQHF. The CDR3 DNA reads as TGTGCCAGCAGCTTCAATAGTGTAGTAGTGACAAGCAATCAGCCCCAGCATTTT. V gene TRBV7-9 combines with J gene TRBJ1-5; D remains ambiguous. Germline V CDR1 and CDR2: SEHNR, FQNEAQ (reference sequence). V dropped 3 bases and J dropped 1 base, with 19 bases sitting between them. This CDR3 has 18 residues.

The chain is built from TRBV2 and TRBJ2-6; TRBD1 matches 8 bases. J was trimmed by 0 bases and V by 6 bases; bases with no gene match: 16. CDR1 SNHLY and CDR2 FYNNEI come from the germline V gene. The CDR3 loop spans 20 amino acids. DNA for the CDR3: TGTGCCAGCAGATACCGACAGGGGCCCGCTCCAAACTCTGGGGCCAACGTCCTGACTTTC. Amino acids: CASRYRQGPAPNSGANVLTF.

DNA for the CDR3: TGTGCCAGCAGTTTTTTGGCGAACACTGAAGCTTTCTTT. It codes for CASSFLANTEAFF. The chain joins TRBV28 to TRBJ1-1; D not resolved. Germline-derived CDR1 and CDR2 are MDHEN and SYDVKM. The CDR3 extends over 13 amino acids. Trimming removed 3 bases at V and 1 base at J, with 6 bases between.

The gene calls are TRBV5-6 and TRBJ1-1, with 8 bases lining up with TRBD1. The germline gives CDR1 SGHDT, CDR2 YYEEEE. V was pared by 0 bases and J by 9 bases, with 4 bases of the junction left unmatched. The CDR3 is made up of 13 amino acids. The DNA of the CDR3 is TGTGCCAGCAGCTTGGGGACAGGGTTCCAAGCTTTCTTT. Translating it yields CASSLGTGFQAFF.

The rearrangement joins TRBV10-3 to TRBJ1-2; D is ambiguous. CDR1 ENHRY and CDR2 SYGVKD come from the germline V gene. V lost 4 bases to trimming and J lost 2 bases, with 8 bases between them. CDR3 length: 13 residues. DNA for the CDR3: TGTGCCATCAGTGGAGATGGAAACTATGGCTACACCTTC. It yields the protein CAISGDGNYGYTF.

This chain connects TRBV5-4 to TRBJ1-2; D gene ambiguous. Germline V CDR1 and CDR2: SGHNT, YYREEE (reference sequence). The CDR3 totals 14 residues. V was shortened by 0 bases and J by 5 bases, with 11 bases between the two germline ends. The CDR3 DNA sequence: TGTGCCAGCAGCTTGGTGGGAACAGTTTATGGCTACACCTTC. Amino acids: CASSLVGTVYGYTF. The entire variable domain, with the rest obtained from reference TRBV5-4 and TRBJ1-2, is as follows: ETGVTQSPTHLIKTRGQQVTLRCSSQSGHNTVSWYQQALGQGPQFIFQYYREEENGRGNFPPRFSGLQFPNYSSELNVNALELDDSALYLCASSLVGTVYGYTFGSGTRLTVV.

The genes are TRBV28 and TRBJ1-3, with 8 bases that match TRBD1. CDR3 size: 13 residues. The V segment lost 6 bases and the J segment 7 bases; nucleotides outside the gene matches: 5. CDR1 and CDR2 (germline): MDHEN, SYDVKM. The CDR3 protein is CASRQDRANTIYF. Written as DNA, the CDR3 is TGTGCCAGCAGACAGGACAGGGCGAACACCATATATTTT.

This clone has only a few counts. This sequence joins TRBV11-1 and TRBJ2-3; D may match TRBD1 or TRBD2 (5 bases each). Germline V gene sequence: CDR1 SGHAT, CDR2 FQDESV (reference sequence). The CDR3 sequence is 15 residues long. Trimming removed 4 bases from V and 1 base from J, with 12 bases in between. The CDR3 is CASSYRDGRTDTQYF. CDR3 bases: TGTGCCAGCAGCTACCGGGACGGCCGCACAGATACGCAGTATTTT.

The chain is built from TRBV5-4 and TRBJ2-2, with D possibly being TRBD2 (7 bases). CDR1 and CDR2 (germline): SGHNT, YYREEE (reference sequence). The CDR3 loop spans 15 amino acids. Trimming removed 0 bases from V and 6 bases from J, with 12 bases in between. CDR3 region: CASSLGAGGPGELFF. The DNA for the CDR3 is TGTGCCAGCAGCTTGGGGGCCGGGGGGCCCGGGGAGCTGTTTTTT. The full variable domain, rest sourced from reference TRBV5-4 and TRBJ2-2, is ETGVTQSPTHLIKTRGQQVTLRCSSQSGHNTVSWYQQALGQGPQFIFQYYREEENGRGNFPPRFSGLQFPNYSSELNVNALELDDSALYLCASSLGAGGPGELFFGEGSRLTVL.

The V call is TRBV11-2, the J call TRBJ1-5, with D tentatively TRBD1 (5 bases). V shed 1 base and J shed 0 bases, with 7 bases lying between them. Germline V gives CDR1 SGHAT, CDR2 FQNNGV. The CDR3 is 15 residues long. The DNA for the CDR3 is TGTGCCAGCAGCTTAGCAGGGTCTAGCAATCAGCCCCAGCATTTT. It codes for CASSLAGSSNQPQHF.

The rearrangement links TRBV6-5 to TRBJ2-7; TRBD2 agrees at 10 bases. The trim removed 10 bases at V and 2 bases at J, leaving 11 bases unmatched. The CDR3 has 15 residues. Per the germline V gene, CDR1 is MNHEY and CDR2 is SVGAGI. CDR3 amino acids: CATSDPSGGAYEQYF. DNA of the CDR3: TGTGCCACCTCGGATCCTAGCGGGGGAGCCTACGAGCAGTACTTC.

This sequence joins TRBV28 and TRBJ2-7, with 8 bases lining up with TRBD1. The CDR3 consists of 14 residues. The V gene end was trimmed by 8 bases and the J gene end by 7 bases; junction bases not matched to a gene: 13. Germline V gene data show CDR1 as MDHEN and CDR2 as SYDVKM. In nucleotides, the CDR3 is TGTGCCAGCGCCTGGGGCGCAGGGGGCAGGGAGCAGTACTTC. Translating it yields CASAWGAGGREQYF.

CDR3 amino acids: CASSESTRGEGPNTQYF. For the CDR3, the DNA is TGTGCCAGCAGTGAATCTACGCGGGGGGAGGGTCCAAATACGCAGTATTTT. J is TRBJ2-3 and V is TRBV25-1, with TRBD2 identical over 8 bases. Per germline, CDR1 MGHDK and CDR2 SYGVNS. The trim removed 1 base at V and 7 bases at J, leaving 13 bases unmatched. CDR3 size: 17 residues.

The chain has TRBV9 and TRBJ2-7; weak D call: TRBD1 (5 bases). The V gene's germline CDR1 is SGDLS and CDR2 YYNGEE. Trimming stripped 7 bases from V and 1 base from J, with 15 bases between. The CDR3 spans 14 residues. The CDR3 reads CASSQGQGSYEQYF. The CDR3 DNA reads TGTGCCAGCTCTCAGGGTCAGGGATCCTACGAGCAGTACTTC. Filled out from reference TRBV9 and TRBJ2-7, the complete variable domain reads DSGVTQTPKHLITATGQRVTLRCSPRSGDLSVYWYQQSLDQGLQFLIQYYNGEERAKGNILERFSAQQFPDLHSELNLSSLELGDSALYFCASSQGQGSYEQYFGPGTRLTVT.

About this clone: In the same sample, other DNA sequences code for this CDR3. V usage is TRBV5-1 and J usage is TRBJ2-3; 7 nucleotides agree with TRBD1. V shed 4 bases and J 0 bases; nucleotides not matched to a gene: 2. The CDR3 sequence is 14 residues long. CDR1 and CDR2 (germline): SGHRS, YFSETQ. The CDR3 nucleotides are TGCGCCAGCAGCCCGGGACAGAGCACAGATACGCAGTATTTT. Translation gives CASSPGQSTDTQYF.

The chain's CDR3 is CASIRLGGLRNQPQHF. As DNA, the CDR3 is TGTGCCAGCATCCGGTTAGGGGGGTTAAGGAATCAGCCCCAGCATTTT. V gene TRBV6-6 combines with J gene TRBJ1-5; TRBD1 might be the D (6 bases). The V end lost 7 bases, the J end lost 4 bases, and 20 bases lay between the germline ends. This CDR3 is 16 amino acids long. CDR1 is MNHNY and CDR2 is SVGAGI in the germline V gene (reference sequence).

The CDR3 DNA reads TGTGCCAGCAGTTTATCCGGCCGGGGTCCCCATTCACCCCTCCACTTT. This translates into CASSLSGRGPHSPLHF. J is TRBJ1-6 and V is TRBV27; unclear D gene. Germline CDR1 reads MNHEY; CDR2 reads SMNVEV (reference sequence). Trimming removed 0 bases from V and 8 bases from J, with 14 bases in between. This CDR3 spans 16 amino acids.

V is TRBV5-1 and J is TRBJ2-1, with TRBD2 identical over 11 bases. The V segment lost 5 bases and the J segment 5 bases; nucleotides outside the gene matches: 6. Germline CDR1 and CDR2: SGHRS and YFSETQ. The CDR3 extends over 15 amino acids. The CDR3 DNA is TGCGCCAGCAGTTCTACTAGCGGGAGTCACAATGAGCAGTTCTTC. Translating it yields CASSSTSGSHNEQFF. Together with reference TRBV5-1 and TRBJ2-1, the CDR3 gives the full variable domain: KAGVTQTPRYLIKTRGQQVTLSCSPISGHRSVSWYQQTPGQGLQFLFEYFSETQRNKGNFPGRFSGRQFSNSRSEMNVSTLELGDSALYLCASSSTSGSHNEQFFGPGTRLTVL.

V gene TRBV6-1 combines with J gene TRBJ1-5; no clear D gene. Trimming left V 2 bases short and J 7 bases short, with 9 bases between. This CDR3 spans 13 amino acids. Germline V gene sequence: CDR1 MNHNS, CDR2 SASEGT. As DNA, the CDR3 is TGTGCCAGCAGTGAACTCGCTAGACAGCCCCAGCATTTT. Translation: CASSELARQPQHF.

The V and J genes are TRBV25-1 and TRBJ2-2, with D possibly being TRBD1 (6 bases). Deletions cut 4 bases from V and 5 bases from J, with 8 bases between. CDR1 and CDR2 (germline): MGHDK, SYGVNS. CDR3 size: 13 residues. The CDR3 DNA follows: TGTGCCAGCAGTGTACAGGGTACCGGGGAGCTGTTTTTT. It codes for CASSVQGTGELFF.

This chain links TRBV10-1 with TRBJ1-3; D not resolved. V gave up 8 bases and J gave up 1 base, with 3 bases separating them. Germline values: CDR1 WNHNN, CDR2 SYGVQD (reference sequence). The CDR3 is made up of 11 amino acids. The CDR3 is CASGSGNTIYF. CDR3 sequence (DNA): TGCGCCAGCGGGTCTGGAAACACCATATATTTT.

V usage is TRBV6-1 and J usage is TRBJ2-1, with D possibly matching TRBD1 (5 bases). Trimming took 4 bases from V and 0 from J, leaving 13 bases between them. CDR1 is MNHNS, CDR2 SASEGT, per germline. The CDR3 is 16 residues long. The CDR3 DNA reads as TGTGCCAGCAGTGTACTGACAGTTAGCTCCTACAATGAGCAGTTCTTC. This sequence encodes CASSVLTVSSYNEQFF.

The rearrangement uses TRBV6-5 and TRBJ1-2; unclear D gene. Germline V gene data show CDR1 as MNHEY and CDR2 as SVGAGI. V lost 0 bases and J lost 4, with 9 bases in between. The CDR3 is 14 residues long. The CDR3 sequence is CASSYSTQTYGYTF. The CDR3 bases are TGTGCCAGCAGTTACTCGACTCAGACCTATGGCTACACCTTC.

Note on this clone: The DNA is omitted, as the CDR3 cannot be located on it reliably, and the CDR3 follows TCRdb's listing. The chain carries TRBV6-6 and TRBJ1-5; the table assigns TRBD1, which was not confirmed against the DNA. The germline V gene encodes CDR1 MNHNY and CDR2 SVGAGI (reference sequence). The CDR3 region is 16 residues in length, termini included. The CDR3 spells CASSSSDSFGNQPQHF.

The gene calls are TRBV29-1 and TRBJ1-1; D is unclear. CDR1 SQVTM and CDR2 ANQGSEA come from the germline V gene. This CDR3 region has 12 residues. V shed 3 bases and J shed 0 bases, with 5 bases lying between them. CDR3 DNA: TGCAGCGTTGAGGTTATGAACACTGAAGCTTTCTTT. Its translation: CSVEVMNTEAFF.

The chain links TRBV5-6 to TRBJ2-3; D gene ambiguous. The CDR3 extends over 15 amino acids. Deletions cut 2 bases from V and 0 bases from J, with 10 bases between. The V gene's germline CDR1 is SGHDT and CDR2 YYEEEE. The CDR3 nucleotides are TGTGCCAGCAGCTTCCTGTCAGGTAGCACAGATACGCAGTATTTT. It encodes CASSFLSGSTDTQYF.

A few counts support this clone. For the CDR3, the DNA is TGCGCCAGCGAAACCACAGATACGCAGTATTTT. Translated: CASETTDTQYF. The genes are TRBV5-1 and TRBJ2-3; D not certain. Between the trimmed V and J ends, which lost 7 bases and 2 bases, there was a span of 5 bases. The CDR3 loop spans 11 amino acids. Per germline, CDR1 SGHRS and CDR2 YFSETQ.